Each of the 3 T cell receptor beta chains below was sequenced from the same sample in a study of CXCR3-negative and CXCR3-positive naive CD8 T cells. Study-wide results and caveats: CXCR3-negative naive cells had less hydrophobic TRB CDR3s than did CXCR3-positive naive cells.

No cognate antigen is known for these TCRs. UMI-labeled TRB cDNA libraries were prepared by 5' RACE. TCRdb re-called the 5' RACE reads; one entry per CDR3 protein, DNA not given. The sample totals some 130,000 distinct CDR3 sequences; its top ten clones hold 0.41%. Sequencing was carried out using naive CXCR3+ CD8+ T cells from blood. Subset specified: CD45RO-CCR7+CD27+CD95- naive CD8+ T cells expressing CXCR3 (TNR3+). The receptors come from a human donor in good health. Some clones in this sample may be carry-over from other donors' samples.

This chain links TRBV29-1 with TRBJ2-1; the TCRdb call, TRBD2, lacks DNA for checking. The CDR3 is 13 amino acids. The germline CDR1 and CDR2 sequences are SQVTM and ANQGSEA. The CDR3 spells CSVSPGTRDEQFF.

V and J are TRBV7-6 and TRBJ2-4; TCRdb designates TRBD2, a call that cannot be tested without DNA. Per germline, CDR1 SGHVS and CDR2 FNYEAQ. This CDR3 contains 18 residues. The CDR3 loop is CASSAGLAGEEPKNIQYF.

The V gene is TRBV28, the J gene TRBJ1-4; the D gene TCRdb calls, TRBD1, cannot be checked with no DNA. The length of the CDR3 is 11 residues. Per germline, CDR1 MDHEN and CDR2 SYDVKM. The CDR3: CASSSGGKVFF.